What follows are 11 T cell receptor beta chains derived from one specimen sequenced in a study of T cell repertoires in aging, cancer and after chemotherapy (dated by TCRdb to the late 2010s). Genomic DNA extracted from peripheral blood, rather than sorted cells or RNA, was used as the source for amplification of TCR beta rearrangements. The instrument given in TCRdb is Illumina MiSeq. Rearranged TRB sequences spanning V, D and J segments were amplified by multiplex touch-down PCR using a mixed TRB-A/B primer pool. The public reads were run again by TCRdb, first through fastp at Q25 and then through MiXCR, and only productive beta chains were kept. Every distinct CDR3 protein forms one entry, paired with its most common genes and DNA. The sample yields 2,500 to 3,000 distinct CDR3 sequences; approximately 23% were counted once. 11% to 15% of the sample comes from the top ten. The sequenced sample consisted of blood. The receptors stem from a human donor with a solid tumor.

This clonotype is labeled medium-sized. CDR3 region: CASRPRGQGWEKLFF. The CDR3 region has the DNA TGTGCCAGCAGACCTAGGGGACAGGGCTGGGAAAAACTGTTTTTT. V and J are TRBV27 and TRBJ1-4; 9 positions agree with TRBD1. The V segment lost 6 bases and the J segment 8 bases; nucleotides outside the gene matches: 10. The CDR3 extends over 15 amino acids. From germline, CDR1 is MNHEY and CDR2 SMNVEV (reference sequence).

The chain is built from TRBV19 and TRBJ1-1; 11 nucleotides align to TRBD1. Germline V lookup: CDR1 LNHDA, CDR2 SQIVND (reference sequence). After removal of 5 bases from V and 4 bases from J, the junction contained 3 bases not matched to a gene. The CDR3 length is 14 residues. CDR3 sequence reads: CASSQGQGVTEAFF. CDR3 nucleotide sequence: TGTGCCAGTAGTCAGGGACAGGGGGTCACTGAAGCTTTCTTT.

This clonotype was counted a few times. The J gene is TRBJ2-5, the V gene TRBV5-1, with a weak D call TRBD2 (7 bases). The CDR3 covers 15 residues. Trimming took off 0 bases at V and 2 bases at J, with 11 bases between the two ends. The V gene's germline CDR1 is SGHRS and CDR2 YFSETQ. The CDR3 is CASSLAGGRQETQYF. The CDR3 bases are TGCGCCAGCAGCTTGGCGGGGGGCAGGCAAGAGACCCAGTACTTC.

The sample holds a few counts of this clonotype. The J gene is TRBJ2-1, the V gene TRBV20-1; weak D call: TRBD2 (5 bases). The CDR3 is 14 residues long. Trimming took off 6 bases at V and 4 bases at J, with 16 bases between the two ends. The germline V gene has CDR1 DFQATT and CDR2 SNEGSKA (reference sequence). The CDR3 DNA reads TGCAGTGCCGCATATCAAGCGGTATACAATGAGCAGTTCTTC. Its protein product is CSAAYQAVYNEQFF.

This clonotype is judged medium-sized (0.01 to 0.1%). The junction differs from germline at one of its ends, possibly a read error. The chain combines TRBV20-1 with TRBJ2-1; tentative D call: TRBD2 (6 bases). Germline V gene lookup returns CDR1 DFQATT and CDR2 SNEGSKA (reference sequence). CDR3 length: 14 amino acids. The CDR3: CSARGGSPHNEQFF. CDR3 in DNA: TGCAGTGCCAGAGGAGGGAGCCCGCACAATGAGCAGTTCTTC.

This clonotype has just a few counts. The chain has TRBV20-1 and TRBJ2-7; D call uncertain. The CDR3 spans 14 residues. With 2 bases removed from V and 2 bases from J, the gap between germline ends came to 13 bases. The germline V gene has CDR1 DFQATT and CDR2 SNEGSKA (reference sequence). In nucleotides, the CDR3 is TGCAGTGCTAGACAGGACCCGTCTACCTACGAGCAGTACTTC. Residues: CSARQDPSTYEQYF.

By sample fraction, this clonotype is medium-sized. The J gene is TRBJ1-5, the V gene TRBV29-1; 8 bases agree with TRBD1. CDR3 size: 15 residues. Trimming took 4 bases from V and 2 from J; bases not matched to a gene: 7. Germline values: CDR1 SQVTM, CDR2 ANQGSEA. This CDR3 is CSVGTGGGCNQPQHF. The DNA of the CDR3 is TGCAGCGTTGGAACAGGGGGGGGGTGCAATCAGCCCCAGCATTTT.

This clonotype ranks as medium-sized. V is TRBV6-2 or TRBV6-3 and J is TRBJ1-6; no definite D call. The V end was cut by 0 bases, the J end by 11 bases, with 5 bases between. This CDR3 contains 12 residues. Germline V gene sequence: CDR1 MNHEY, CDR2 SVGEGT. The CDR3 loop reads CASSYSKPPLHF. The DNA of the CDR3 is TGTGCCAGCAGTTACTCGAAGCCACCCCTCCACTTT.

By share of the sample, this clonotype is medium-sized. The genes are TRBV5-6 and TRBJ1-1; 9 bases match TRBD1. In germline, CDR1 is SGHDT, CDR2 YYEEEE. With 4 bases clipped from V and 2 bases from J, the junction kept 3 bases outside the gene matches. CDR3 length: 14 residues. The CDR3 sequence: CASSGTGLNTEAFF. CDR3 DNA sequence: TGTGCCAGCAGCGGGACAGGGCTAAACACTGAAGCTTTCTTT.

By share of the sample, this clonotype is medium-sized. This sequence joins TRBV6-2 or TRBV6-3 and TRBJ2-1; TRBD2 aligns across 14 bases. This CDR3 contains 15 residues. CDR1 is MNHEY and CDR2 is SVGEGT in the germline V gene. With 10 bases clipped from V and 6 bases from J, the junction kept 8 bases outside the gene matches. CDR3 sequence (DNA): TGTGCCACCGCGACTAGCGGGAGGGCCGGCAATGAGCAGTTCTTC. Protein: CATATSGRAGNEQFF.

By share, this clonotype ranks as large. The chain carries TRBV29-1 and TRBJ1-2, with D uncertain. The V gene lost 1 base and the J gene lost 8 bases, with 8 bases spanning the gap. This CDR3 is 11 amino acids long. Germline CDR1 SQVTM, CDR2 ANQGSEA. The CDR3 nucleotides read TGCAGCGTTGAAGGGGGAGGAGGCTACACCTTC. Its translation is CSVEGGGGYTF.